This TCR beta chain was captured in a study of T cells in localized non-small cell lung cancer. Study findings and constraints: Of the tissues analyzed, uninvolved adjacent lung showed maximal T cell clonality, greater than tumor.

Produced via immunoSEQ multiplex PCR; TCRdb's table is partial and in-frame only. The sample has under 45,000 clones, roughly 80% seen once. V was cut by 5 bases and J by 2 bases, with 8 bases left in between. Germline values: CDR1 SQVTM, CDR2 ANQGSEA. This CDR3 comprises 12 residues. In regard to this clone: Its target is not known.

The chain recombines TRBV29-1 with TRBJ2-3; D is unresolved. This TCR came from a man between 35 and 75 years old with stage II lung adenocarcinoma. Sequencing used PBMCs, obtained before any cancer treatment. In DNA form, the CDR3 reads TGCAGCGTTCTTGGTCTCACAGATACGCAGTATTTT. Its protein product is CSVLGLTDTQYF.